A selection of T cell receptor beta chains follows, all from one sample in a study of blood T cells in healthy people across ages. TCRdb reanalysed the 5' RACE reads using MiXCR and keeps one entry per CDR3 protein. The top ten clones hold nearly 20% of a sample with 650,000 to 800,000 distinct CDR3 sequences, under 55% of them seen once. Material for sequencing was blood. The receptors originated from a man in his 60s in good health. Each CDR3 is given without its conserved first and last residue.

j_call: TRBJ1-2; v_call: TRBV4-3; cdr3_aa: ASSQGSGVNYGYT
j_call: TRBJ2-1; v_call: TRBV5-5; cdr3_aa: ASSFQGQPYNEQF
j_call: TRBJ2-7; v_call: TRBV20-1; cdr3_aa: SARASGDYEQY
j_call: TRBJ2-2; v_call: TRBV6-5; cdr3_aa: ATRDGWTGELF
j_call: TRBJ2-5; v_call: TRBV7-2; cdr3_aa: ASSLEVGAGALYQETQY
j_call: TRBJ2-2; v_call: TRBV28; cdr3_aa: ASSNPTGELF
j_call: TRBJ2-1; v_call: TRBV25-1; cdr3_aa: ASRENVEQF
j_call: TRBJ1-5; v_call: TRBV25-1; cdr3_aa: ASSDGYSNQPQH
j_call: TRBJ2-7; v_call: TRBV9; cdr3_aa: AGSVDLSKEVVFYEQY
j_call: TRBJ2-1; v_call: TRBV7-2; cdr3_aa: ASSSLGLAGSSYNEQF
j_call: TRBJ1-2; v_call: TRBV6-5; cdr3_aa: ASSYSGLNYGYT
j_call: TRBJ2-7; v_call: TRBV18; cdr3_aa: ASSQMGQGYEQY
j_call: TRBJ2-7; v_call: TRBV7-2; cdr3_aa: ASSKGQGPYEQY
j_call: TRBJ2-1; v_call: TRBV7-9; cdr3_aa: ASSQLTGPGYNEQF
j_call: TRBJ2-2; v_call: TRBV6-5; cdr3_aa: ASSYQGRSTGELF
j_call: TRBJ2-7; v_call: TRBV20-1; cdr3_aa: SARDPSGPPEQY
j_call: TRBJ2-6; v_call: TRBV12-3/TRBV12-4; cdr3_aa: ASTEVAPGANVLT
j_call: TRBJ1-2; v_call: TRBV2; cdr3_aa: ASSGSGGGVKNYGYT
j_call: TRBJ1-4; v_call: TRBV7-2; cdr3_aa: ASSLRPAKTGTTNEKLF
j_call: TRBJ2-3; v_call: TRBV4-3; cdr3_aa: ASSLGVTDAQY
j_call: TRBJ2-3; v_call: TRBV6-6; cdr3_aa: ASSYGTSGEDMQY
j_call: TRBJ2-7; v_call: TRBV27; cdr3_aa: ASTPDRTNPTYEQY
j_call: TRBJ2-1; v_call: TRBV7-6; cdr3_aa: ASSLNRWSSYNEQF
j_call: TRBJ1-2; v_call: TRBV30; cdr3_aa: AWRPHLLGYT
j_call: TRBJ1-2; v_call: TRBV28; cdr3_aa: ANRGNYGYT
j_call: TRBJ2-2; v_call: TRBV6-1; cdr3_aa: ASSEALRGYTGELF
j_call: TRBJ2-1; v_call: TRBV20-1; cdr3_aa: SARDNYHRTSGEYNEQF
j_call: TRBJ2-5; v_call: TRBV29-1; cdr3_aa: SVVGVETQY
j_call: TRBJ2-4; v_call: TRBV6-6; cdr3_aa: ASSWAVNIQY
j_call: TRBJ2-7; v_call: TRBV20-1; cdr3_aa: SARPNRDSSSYEQY
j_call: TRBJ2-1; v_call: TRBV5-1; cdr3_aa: ASSLSPQLAGDNEQF
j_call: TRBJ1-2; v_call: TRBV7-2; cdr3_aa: ASSPGTVRYTNYGYT
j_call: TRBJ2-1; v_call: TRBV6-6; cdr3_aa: ASSYGTQNDNEQF
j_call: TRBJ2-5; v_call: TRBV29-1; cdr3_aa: SVPPLAGFEQY
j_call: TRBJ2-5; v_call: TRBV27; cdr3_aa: ASSPRTGKQTQY